This is a list of T cell receptor beta chains from one sample in a study of T-cell reconstitution after alpha-beta-depleted transplantation in children. MiXCR was run by TCRdb on the PCR reads, yielding one entry per CDR3 protein. Here the sample spans around 96,000 distinct CDR3 sequences, approximately 12% being singletons. The sample was PBMCs from the stem cell graft donor, taken from the stem cell graft. The receptor set was obtained from a human donor who donated a stem cell graft to a child with inherited bone marrow failure. Both conserved end residues are part of each CDR3. The D gene is left open where the match is weak. A row's size may be missing; if present it is once, few, many or a size class.

many	-	TRBJ2-7	TRBV5-6	CASSLRGSLNLLAYEQYF	TGTGCCAGCAGCTTGAGGGGAAGCCTAAATCTGCTGGCCTACGAGCAGTACTTC
many	-	TRBJ2-6	TRBV3-1	CASSQEGANVLTF	TGTGCCAGCAGCCAAGAAGGAGCCAACGTCCTGACTTTC
many	-	TRBJ2-6	TRBV5-6	CASSFAGPAGGANVLTF	TGTGCCAGCAGCTTTGCAGGTCCTGCGGGCGGGGCCAACGTCCTGACTTTC
once	-	TRBJ2-5	TRBV29-1	CSVQRDKETQYF	TGCAGCGTTCAGAGGGATAAAGAGACCCAGTACTTC
many	TRBD1	TRBJ2-3	TRBV20-1	CSASPDRGTDTQYF	TGCAGTGCTAGTCCGGACAGGGGCACAGATACGCAGTATTTT
few	TRBD2	TRBJ2-5	TRBV7-9	CASGNSGSPETQYF	TGTGCCAGCGGTAACAGCGGGAGTCCTGAGACCCAGTACTTC
-	-	TRBJ2-7	TRBV7-6	CASSLGQNYEQYF	TGTGCCAGCAGCCTCGGCCAAAACTACGAGCAGTACTTC
many	-	TRBJ2-3	TRBV7-9	CASSLQQRTDTQYF	TGTGCCAGCAGCTTACAACAGCGGACAGATACGCAGTATTTT
many	TRBD1	TRBJ1-2	TRBV20-1	CSAQQGTSYGYTF	TGCAGTGCTCAACAGGGGACCTCCTATGGCTACACCTTC
many	TRBD2	TRBJ2-5	TRBV20-1	CSAHPGLAPRETQYF	TGCAGTGCCCACCCGGGACTAGCGCCCCGAGAGACCCAGTACTTC
few	-	TRBJ1-5	TRBV18	CASSSGRGGRGPQHF	TGTGCCAGCTCGTCGGGCCGCGGGGGACGAGGGCCCCAGCATTTT
many	-	TRBJ1-1	TRBV7-9	CASSGGGGTEAFF	TGTGCCAGCAGCGGCGGAGGGGGCACTGAAGCTTTCTTT
many	-	TRBJ1-2	TRBV20-1	CSAGSDGLYGYTF	TGCAGTGCAGGGTCGGACGGCCTCTATGGCTACACCTTC
many	-	TRBJ2-7	TRBV5-1	CASSLAARASYEQYF	TGCGCCAGCAGCTTGGCGGCGCGGGCCTCCTACGAGCAGTACTTC
many	-	TRBJ2-3	TRBV6-1	CASTVQGGTDTQYF	TGTGCCAGCACCGTCCAAGGGGGCACAGATACGCAGTATTTT
many	TRBD2	TRBJ2-1	TRBV20-1	CSAWTSGGSSYNEQFF	TGCAGTGCCTGGACTAGCGGGGGGAGCTCCTACAATGAGCAGTTCTTC
many	-	TRBJ1-2	TRBV7-2	CASSLDTYGYTF	TGTGCCAGCAGCTTAGATACCTATGGCTACACCTTC
many	TRBD1	TRBJ2-7	TRBV12-3/TRBV12-4	CASSLSVTGGREQYF	TGTGCCAGCAGTTTGTCGGTGACAGGGGGCCGCGAGCAGTACTTC
many	TRBD2	TRBJ2-7	TRBV7-2	CASSLREGSSYEQYF	TGTGCCAGCAGCTTAAGGGAGGGCAGCTCCTACGAGCAGTACTTC
many	-	TRBJ2-6	TRBV19	CASSGRQPVSGANVLTF	TGTGCCAGTAGTGGAAGACAGCCTGTTTCTGGGGCCAACGTCCTGACTTTC